The 16 T cell receptor beta chains below all came from one sample that was sequenced in a study of identifying expanded T cells in peripheral blood. The protocol was immunoSEQ multiplex PCR, while the TCRdb copy is restricted to in-frame clones and leaves out a portion. The table has about 58,000 clones, over 85% seen once; the top ten hold 3.5% to 4.5%. Sequencing input: blood. These receptor sequences come from a person aged 18 to 70 in good health.

The genes are TRBV5-1 and TRBJ2-3, with 12 bases lining up with TRBD2. The CDR3 length is 17 residues. V lost 4 bases and J lost 3; bases outside the gene matches: 9. Germline lookup yields CDR1 SGHRS and CDR2 YFSETQ. CDR3 bases: TGCGCCAGCAGCCGAACTAGCGGGGGGTCTACAACAGATACGCAGTATTTT. Amino acids: CASSRTSGGSTTDTQYF.

This chain uses TRBV2 with TRBJ1-4; the D gene is possibly TRBD1 (5 bases). The CDR3 runs 14 residues. V gave up 4 bases and J gave up 8 bases, with 14 bases separating them. Germline V gene data show CDR1 as SNHLY and CDR2 as FYNNEI. The CDR3 DNA follows: TGTGCCAGCAGTGGAACCGGGGGACGAGAAAAACTGTTTTTT. Its protein is CASSGTGGREKLFF.

This clone has a single count. The chain combines TRBV6-5 with TRBJ2-1, with TRBD1 matching 8 bases. CDR3 length: 13 residues. With V trimmed by 2 bases and J by 6 bases, 0 bases remained unmatched. The V gene's germline CDR1 is MNHEY and CDR2 SVGAGI. The CDR3 sequence: CASSYGTGNEQFF. CDR3 DNA sequence: TGTGCCAGCAGTTACGGGACAGGCAATGAGCAGTTCTTC.

The chain has TRBV15 and TRBJ2-3; weak D call: TRBD2 (6 bases). CDR1 and CDR2 (germline): LNHNV, YYDKDF (reference sequence). V was clipped by 5 bases and J by 1 base, with 13 bases between them. This CDR3 is built from 15 residues. CDR3 amino acids: CATSRTGEGTDTQYF. Here the CDR3 DNA reads TGTGCCACCAGCCGGACGGGAGAGGGCACAGATACGCAGTATTTT.

This clone came up once. The V and J genes are TRBV10-3 and TRBJ2-1, with 11 bases matching TRBD2. Germline trimming cut 1 base from V and 10 bases from J; bases unmatched to any gene: 3. Germline loops: CDR1 ENHRY, CDR2 SYGVKD. This CDR3 contains 14 residues. The CDR3 loop reads CAISEWIAGGEQFF. The CDR3 DNA is TGTGCCATCAGTGAGTGGATAGCGGGGGGGGAGCAGTTCTTC.

The J gene is TRBJ2-1, the V gene TRBV5-4; no clear D. Germline V gives CDR1 SGHNT, CDR2 YYREEE (reference sequence). V was trimmed by 7 bases and J by 7 bases, leaving 18 bases between them. The CDR3 is made up of 14 amino acids. DNA of the CDR3: TGTGCCAGCCCCTCTGGTGGGGTCGGTAATGAGCAGTTCTTC. This encodes CASPSGGVGNEQFF.

CDR3 amino acids: CASSLDHRGGGNTEAFF. The DNA of the CDR3 is TGCGCCAGCAGCTTGGACCACAGGGGTGGTGGGAACACTGAAGCTTTCTTT. The chain couples TRBV5-1 to TRBJ1-1; 7 nucleotides match TRBD1. The V gene end was trimmed by 0 bases and the J gene end by 1 base; junction bases not matched to a gene: 9. The CDR3 covers 17 residues. Germline CDR1 SGHRS, CDR2 YFSETQ. The full variable domain, completed using reference TRBV5-1 and TRBJ1-1, is KAGVTQTPRYLIKTRGQQVTLSCSPISGHRSVSWYQQTPGQGLQFLFEYFSETQRNKGNFPGRFSGRQFSNSRSEMNVSTLELGDSALYLCASSLDHRGGGNTEAFFGQGTRLTVV.

The chain couples TRBV4-2 to TRBJ2-7; D is unclear. Germline V lookup: CDR1 LGHNA, CDR2 YNFKEQ. This CDR3 has 13 amino acids. Trimming cost V 1 base and J 4 bases, with 8 bases left between them. The CDR3 DNA reads as TGTGCCAGCAGCCAAGTTGACTTTTACGAGCAGTACTTC. Protein: CASSQVDFYEQYF.

The sample holds a few counts of this clone. The chain combines TRBV4-2 with TRBJ1-3, with 11 bases identical to TRBD1. CDR3 length: 16 residues. V was clipped by 0 bases and J by 6 bases; unmatched bases: 4. From germline, CDR1 is LGHNA and CDR2 YNFKEQ. This chain's CDR3 is CASSQDGGQGVNTIYF. Written as DNA, the CDR3 is TGTGCCAGCAGCCAAGATGGGGGACAGGGGGTAAACACCATATATTTT.

The sample holds one count of this clone. This chain joins TRBV18 and TRBJ1-1; 9 bases are shared with TRBD1. CDR3 length: 15 amino acids. The junction had 4 bases not matched to a gene; V was cut back by 2 bases and J by 3 bases. Germline loops: CDR1 KGHSH, CDR2 LQKENI. The chain's CDR3 is CASSPVQGAYTEAFF. CDR3 in DNA: TGTGCCAGCTCACCAGTACAGGGGGCTTACACTGAAGCTTTCTTT. Using reference TRBV18 and TRBJ1-1 for the parts outside the CDR3, the full variable domain is NAGVMQNPRHLVRRRGQEARLRCSPMKGHSHVYWYRQLPEEGLKFMVYLQKENIIDESGMPKERFSAEFPKEGPSILRIQQVVRGDSAAYFCASSPVQGAYTEAFFGQGTRLTVV.

This clone was seen only once. CDR3 sequence: CASSREGTRNYEQYF. The CDR3 DNA is TGTGCCAGCAGCCGTGAAGGGACTAGAAACTACGAGCAGTACTTC. The chain has TRBV7-2 and TRBJ2-7, with 8 bases fitting TRBD2. V was clipped by 5 bases and J by 3 bases; unmatched bases: 9. The germline V gene has CDR1 SGHTA and CDR2 FQGNSA. CDR3 length: 15 residues.

The rearrangement links TRBV5-1 to TRBJ1-1; D gene ambiguous. V lost 0 bases and J lost 0, with 12 bases in between. The CDR3 extends over 16 amino acids. Germline V lookup: CDR1 SGHRS, CDR2 YFSETQ. CDR3 loop: CASSLVVTTVNTEAFF. Written as DNA, the CDR3 is TGCGCCAGCAGCTTGGTCGTGACCACAGTGAACACTGAAGCTTTCTTT.

The chain carries TRBV7-2 and TRBJ1-2; 7 bases are a match to TRBD1. The V gene's germline CDR1 is SGHTA and CDR2 FQGNSA. After removal of 5 bases from V and 4 bases from J, the junction contained 10 bases not matched to a gene. The CDR3 has 15 residues. This CDR3 reads CASSPRQGHSYGYTF. The CDR3 DNA sequence: TGTGCCAGCAGCCCTCGACAGGGCCATTCCTATGGCTACACCTTC.

The chain joins TRBV9 to TRBJ2-1; tentative D call: TRBD2 (5 bases). The CDR3 loop spans 15 amino acids. Germline CDR1 reads SGDLS; CDR2 reads YYNGEE. The V end was cut by 1 base, the J end by 5 bases, with 13 bases between. For the CDR3, the DNA is TGTGCCAGCAGCGTATTCGAGGGCCCGGACAATGAGCAGTTCTTC. This encodes CASSVFEGPDNEQFF.

The chain carries TRBV20-1 and TRBJ2-4; D ambiguous. There are 11 residues in the CDR3. V lost 1 base and J 12 bases, leaving 10 bases between the germline ends. The germline V gene has CDR1 DFQATT and CDR2 SNEGSKA (reference sequence). The CDR3 DNA follows: TGCAGTGCTAGAGTGGCTGCAACTCAGTACTTC. Translated: CSARVAATQYF.

The chain couples TRBV5-4 to TRBJ2-5; unclear D gene. This CDR3 region has 12 residues. Germline CDR1 reads SGHNT; CDR2 reads YYREEE (reference sequence). The V and J ends lost 2 bases and 7 bases respectively, with 9 bases between them. The CDR3 spells CASSFEVATQYF. The CDR3 nucleotides are TGTGCCAGCAGCTTCGAGGTGGCGACCCAGTACTTC.